A selection of T cell receptor beta chains follows, all from one sample in a study of T cells in Graves' hyperthyroidism and ophthalmopathy. Using its own MiXCR run on the multiplex PCR reads, TCRdb lists one record per CDR3 protein. The data show roughly 200,000 distinct CDR3 sequences, with about 18% seen just once and roughly 44% held by the top ten. Sequencing was carried out using blood. Every receptor here comes from a man aged 40-50 years with Graves' hyperthyroidism. The CDR3 runs from the conserved cysteine through the conserved F or W. D genes are given only for firm matches. Rows may omit the clone size; those that give it use once, few, many or a size class.

V,D,size,J,DNA,CDR3
TRBV20-1,NA,NA,TRBJ1-6,TGCAGTGCTAGAGATAGGGGACAAAGCTCCTATAATTCACCCCTCCACTTT,CSARDRGQSSYNSPLHF
TRBV5-5,TRBD1,NA,TRBJ1-1,TGTGCCAGCAGCACTCGGGACAGATTGGGCACTGAAGCTTTCTTT,CASSTRDRLGTEAFF
TRBV7-3,NA,few,TRBJ1-6,TGTGCCAGCAGCTCTTTGAGGGTTTCACCCCTCCACTTT,CASSSLRVSPLHF
TRBV5-1,NA,few,TRBJ2-7,TGCGCCAGCAGCTTGACAGGCAGCGAGGACGAGCAGTACTTC,CASSLTGSEDEQYF
TRBV20-1,NA,few,TRBJ2-5,TGCAGTGCTAGAGGGGGGGCTGGGGAGACCCAGTACTTC,CSARGGAGETQYF
TRBV5-5,NA,many,TRBJ2-7,TGTGCCAGCAGCTTTTCAGGGGGGGCAGGGGAGCAGTACTTC,CASSFSGGAGEQYF
TRBV2,TRBD2,many,TRBJ2-3,TGTGCCAGCAGCGTTCGGGCGGGGGGACGCACAGATACGCAGTATTTT,CASSVRAGGRTDTQYF
TRBV20-1,NA,many,TRBJ1-2,TGCAGTGCTAGTGACGGCTATGGCTACACCTTC,CSASDGYGYTF
TRBV7-2,NA,many,TRBJ1-1,TGTGCCAGCAGCTTCGGGGGTGGAACTGAAGCTTTCTTT,CASSFGGGTEAFF
TRBV29-1,TRBD1,many,TRBJ2-7,TGCAGCGTTGTCCGGGACAGGGGGACTGGGGAGCAGTACTTC,CSVVRDRGTGEQYF
TRBV20-1,TRBD2,NA,TRBJ2-1,TGCAGTGCTAGAGACCATAGAGGGAGGGATCCGGATGAGCAGTTCTTC,CSARDHRGRDPDEQFF